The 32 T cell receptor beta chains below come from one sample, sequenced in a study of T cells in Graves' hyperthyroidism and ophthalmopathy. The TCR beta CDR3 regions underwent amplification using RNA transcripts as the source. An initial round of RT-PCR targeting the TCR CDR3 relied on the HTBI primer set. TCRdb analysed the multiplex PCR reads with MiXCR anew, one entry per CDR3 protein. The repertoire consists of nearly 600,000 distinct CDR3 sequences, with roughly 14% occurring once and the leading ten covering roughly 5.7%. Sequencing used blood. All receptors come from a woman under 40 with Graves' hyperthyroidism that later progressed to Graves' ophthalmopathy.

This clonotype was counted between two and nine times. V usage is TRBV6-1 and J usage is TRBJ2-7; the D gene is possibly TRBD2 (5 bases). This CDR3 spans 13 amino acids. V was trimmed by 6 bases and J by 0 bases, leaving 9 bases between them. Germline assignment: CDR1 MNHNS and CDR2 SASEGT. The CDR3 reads CASRGADSYEQYF. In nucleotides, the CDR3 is TGTGCCAGCAGGGGAGCGGACTCCTACGAGCAGTACTTC.

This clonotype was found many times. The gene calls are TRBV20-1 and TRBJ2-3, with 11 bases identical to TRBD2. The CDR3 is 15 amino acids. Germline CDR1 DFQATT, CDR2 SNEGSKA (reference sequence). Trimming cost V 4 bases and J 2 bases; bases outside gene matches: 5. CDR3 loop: CSAKIAGGPTDTQYF. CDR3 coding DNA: TGCAGTGCTAAAATAGCGGGAGGGCCCACAGATACGCAGTATTTT.

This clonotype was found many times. CDR3 DNA: TGTGCCAGTAGTCCCTCGAGGGGGCGGCTCTCCTACGAGCAGTACTTC. It yields the protein CASSPSRGRLSYEQYF. V gene TRBV19 combines with J gene TRBJ2-7; the match to TRBD1 covers 7 bases. V lost 5 bases and J lost 0; bases outside the gene matches: 10. Germline V CDR1 and CDR2: LNHDA, SQIVND (reference sequence). The CDR3 has 16 amino acids.

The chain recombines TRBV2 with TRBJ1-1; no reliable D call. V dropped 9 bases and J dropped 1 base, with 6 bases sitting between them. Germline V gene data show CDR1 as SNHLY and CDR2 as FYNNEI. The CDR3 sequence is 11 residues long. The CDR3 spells CARQPNTEAFF. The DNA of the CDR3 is TGTGCCAGGCAGCCGAACACTGAAGCTTTCTTT.

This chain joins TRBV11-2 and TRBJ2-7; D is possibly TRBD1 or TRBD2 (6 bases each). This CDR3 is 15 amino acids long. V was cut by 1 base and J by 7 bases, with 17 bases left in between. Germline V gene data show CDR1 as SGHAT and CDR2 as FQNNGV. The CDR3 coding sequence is TGTGCCAGCAGCTTAGCCCCGGGGGCAGTTGAGGAGCAGTACTTC. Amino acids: CASSLAPGAVEEQYF.

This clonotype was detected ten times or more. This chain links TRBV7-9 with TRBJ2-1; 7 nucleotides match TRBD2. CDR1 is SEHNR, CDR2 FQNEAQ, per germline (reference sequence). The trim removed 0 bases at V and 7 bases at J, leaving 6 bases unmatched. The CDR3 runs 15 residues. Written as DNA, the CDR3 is TGTGCCAGCAGCTTAGCCCTAGCGGCCACTAATGAGCAGTTCTTC. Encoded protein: CASSLALAATNEQFF.

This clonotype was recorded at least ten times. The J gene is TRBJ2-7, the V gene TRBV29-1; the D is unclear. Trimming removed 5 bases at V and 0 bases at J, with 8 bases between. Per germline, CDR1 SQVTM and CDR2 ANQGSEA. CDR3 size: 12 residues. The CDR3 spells CSVIESSYEQYF. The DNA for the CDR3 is TGCAGCGTTATCGAGAGCTCCTACGAGCAGTACTTC.

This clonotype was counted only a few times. The CDR3 spells CASSLQARNYEQYF. In nucleotides, the CDR3 is TGTGCCAGCAGTTTACAGGCTAGAAACTACGAGCAGTACTTC. This chain links TRBV28 with TRBJ2-7; D is ambiguous. The CDR3 spans 14 residues. From germline, CDR1 is MDHEN and CDR2 SYDVKM. V was trimmed by 2 bases and J by 3 bases, leaving 11 bases between them.

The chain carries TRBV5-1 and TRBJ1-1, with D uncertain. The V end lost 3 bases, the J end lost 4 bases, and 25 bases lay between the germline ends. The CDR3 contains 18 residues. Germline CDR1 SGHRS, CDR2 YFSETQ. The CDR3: CASSWGVSTPSPSTEAFF. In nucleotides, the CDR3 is TGCGCCAGCAGCTGGGGAGTTTCTACCCCAAGTCCGAGCACTGAAGCTTTCTTT.

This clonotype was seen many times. This CDR3 reads CASSPRPSTGELFF. The DNA for the CDR3 is TGTGCCAGCAGCCCTAGACCCAGCACCGGGGAGCTGTTTTTT. V gene TRBV11-3 combines with J gene TRBJ2-2; D is ambiguous. Germline V gene data show CDR1 as SGHNT and CDR2 as YENEEA. The V gene lost 5 bases and the J gene lost 4 bases, with 11 bases spanning the gap. This CDR3 spans 14 amino acids.

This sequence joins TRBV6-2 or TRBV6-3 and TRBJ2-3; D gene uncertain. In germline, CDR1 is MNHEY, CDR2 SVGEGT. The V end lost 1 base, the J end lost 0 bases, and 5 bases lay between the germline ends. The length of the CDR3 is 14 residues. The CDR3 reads CASSYYGSTDTQYF. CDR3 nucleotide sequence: TGTGCCAGCAGTTACTACGGGAGCACAGATACGCAGTATTTT.

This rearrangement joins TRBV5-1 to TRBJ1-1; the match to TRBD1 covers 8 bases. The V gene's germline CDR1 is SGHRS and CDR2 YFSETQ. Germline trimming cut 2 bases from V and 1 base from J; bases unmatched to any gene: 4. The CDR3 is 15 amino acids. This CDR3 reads CASSFTGQGNTEAFF. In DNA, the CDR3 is TGCGCCAGCAGCTTTACCGGACAGGGGAACACTGAAGCTTTCTTT.

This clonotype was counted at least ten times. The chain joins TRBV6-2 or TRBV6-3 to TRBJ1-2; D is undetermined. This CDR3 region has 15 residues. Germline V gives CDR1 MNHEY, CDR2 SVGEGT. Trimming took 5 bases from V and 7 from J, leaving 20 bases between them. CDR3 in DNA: TGTGCCAGCAGTCCGCAGAGGGTCCAAACAGCTGGCTACACCTTC. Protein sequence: CASSPQRVQTAGYTF.

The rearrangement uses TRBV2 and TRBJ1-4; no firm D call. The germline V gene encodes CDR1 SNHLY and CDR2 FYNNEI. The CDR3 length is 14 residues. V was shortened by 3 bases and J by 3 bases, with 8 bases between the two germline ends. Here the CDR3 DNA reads TGTGCCAGCAGTGACACAGTACCTAATGAAAAACTGTTTTTT. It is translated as CASSDTVPNEKLFF.

For the CDR3, the DNA is TGTGCCAGCAGTCCCCCAACAGGGGGATCGGAGGAAGAGACCCAGTACTTC. Translation gives CASSPPTGGSEEETQYF. The chain recombines TRBV28 with TRBJ2-5, with 8 nucleotides matching TRBD1. The trim removed 5 bases at V and 3 bases at J, leaving 14 bases unmatched. CDR1 MDHEN and CDR2 SYDVKM come from the germline V gene. This CDR3 is built from 17 residues.

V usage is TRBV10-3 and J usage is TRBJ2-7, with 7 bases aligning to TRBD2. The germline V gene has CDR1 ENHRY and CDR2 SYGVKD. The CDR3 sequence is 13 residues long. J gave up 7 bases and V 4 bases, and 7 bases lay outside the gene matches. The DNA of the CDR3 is TGTGCCATCAGTGGCGGGAGCGGGACGGAGCAGTACTTC. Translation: CAISGGSGTEQYF.

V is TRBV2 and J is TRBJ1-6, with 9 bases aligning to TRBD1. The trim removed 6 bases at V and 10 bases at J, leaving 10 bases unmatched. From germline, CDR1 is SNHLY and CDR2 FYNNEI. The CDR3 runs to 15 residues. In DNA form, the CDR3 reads TGTGCCAGCAGCGCCTCCGGGACAGGGTACTCACCCCTCCACTTT. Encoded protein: CASSASGTGYSPLHF.

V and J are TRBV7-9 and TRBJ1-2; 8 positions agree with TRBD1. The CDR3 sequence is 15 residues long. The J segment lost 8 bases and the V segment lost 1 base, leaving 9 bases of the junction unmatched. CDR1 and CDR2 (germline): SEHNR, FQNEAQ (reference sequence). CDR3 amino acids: CASSLEAVGTGGYTF. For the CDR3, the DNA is TGTGCCAGCAGCTTAGAGGCTGTGGGGACAGGCGGCTACACCTTC. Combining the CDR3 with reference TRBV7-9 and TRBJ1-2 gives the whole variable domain DTGVSQNPRHKITKRGQNVTFRCDPISEHNRLYWYRQTLGQGPEFLTYFQNEAQLEKSRLLSDRFSAERPKGSFSTLEIQRTEQGDSAMYLCASSLEAVGTGGYTFGSGTRLTVV.

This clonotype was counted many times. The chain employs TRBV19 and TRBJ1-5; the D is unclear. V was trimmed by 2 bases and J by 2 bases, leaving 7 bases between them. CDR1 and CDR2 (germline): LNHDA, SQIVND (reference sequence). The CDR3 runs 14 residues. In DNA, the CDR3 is TGTGCCAGTAGTATAAACGCGGGCAATCAGCCCCAGCATTTT. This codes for CASSINAGNQPQHF. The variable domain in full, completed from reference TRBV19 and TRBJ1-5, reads DGGITQSPKYLFRKEGQNVTLSCEQNLNHDAMYWYRQDPGQGLRLIYYSQIVNDFQKGDIAEGYSVSREKKESFPLTVTSAQKNPTAFYLCASSINAGNQPQHFGDGTRLSIL.

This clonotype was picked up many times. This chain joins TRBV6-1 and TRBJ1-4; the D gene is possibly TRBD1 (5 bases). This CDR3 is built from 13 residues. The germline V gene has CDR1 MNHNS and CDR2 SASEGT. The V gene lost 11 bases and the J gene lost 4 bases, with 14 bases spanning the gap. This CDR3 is CASRVQVNEKLFF. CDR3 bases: TGTGCCTCCAGGGTACAGGTTAATGAAAAACTGTTTTTT.

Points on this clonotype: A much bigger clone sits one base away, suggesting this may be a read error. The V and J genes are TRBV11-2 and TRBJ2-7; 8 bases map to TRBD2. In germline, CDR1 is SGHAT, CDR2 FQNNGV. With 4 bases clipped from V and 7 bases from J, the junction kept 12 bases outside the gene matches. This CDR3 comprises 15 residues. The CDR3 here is CASSWIAGPTREQYF. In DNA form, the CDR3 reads TGTGCCAGCAGCTGGATAGCGGGACCCACGAGGGAGCAGTACTTC.

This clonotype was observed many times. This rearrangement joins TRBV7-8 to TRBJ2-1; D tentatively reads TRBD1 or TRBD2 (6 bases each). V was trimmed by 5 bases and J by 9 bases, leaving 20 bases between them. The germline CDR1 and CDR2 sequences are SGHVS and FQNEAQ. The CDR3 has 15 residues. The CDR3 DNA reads TGTGCCAGCAGCCGACTACAGGGAGGAGAAGGTGAGCAGTTCTTC. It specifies CASSRLQGGEGEQFF.

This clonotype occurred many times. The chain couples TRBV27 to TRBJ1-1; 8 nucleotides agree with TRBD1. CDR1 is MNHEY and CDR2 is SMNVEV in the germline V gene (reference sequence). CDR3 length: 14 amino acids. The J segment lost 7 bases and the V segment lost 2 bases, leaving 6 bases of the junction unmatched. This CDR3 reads CASSLVGQGLEAFF. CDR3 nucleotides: TGTGCCAGCAGTTTAGTCGGACAGGGCCTTGAAGCTTTCTTT.

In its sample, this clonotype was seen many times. The CDR3 region has the DNA TGTGCCAGCAGCTTCTATGCCCCCCAGCGGGGAGCATATAGCAATCAGCCCCAGCATTTT. It encodes CASSFYAPQRGAYSNQPQHF. The J gene is TRBJ1-5, the V gene TRBV7-9; D is uncertain. Germline V gene data show CDR1 as SEHNR and CDR2 as FQNEAQ (reference sequence). V shed 3 bases and J shed 0 bases, with 24 bases lying between them. The CDR3 has 20 amino acids.

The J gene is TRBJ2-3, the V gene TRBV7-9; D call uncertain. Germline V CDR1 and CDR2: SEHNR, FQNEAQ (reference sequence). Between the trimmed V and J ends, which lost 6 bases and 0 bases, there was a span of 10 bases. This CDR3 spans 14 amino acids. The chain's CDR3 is CASSLLPSTDTQYF. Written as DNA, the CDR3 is TGTGCCAGCAGTCTTCTCCCCAGCACAGATACGCAGTATTTT. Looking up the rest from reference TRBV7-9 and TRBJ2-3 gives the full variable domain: DTGVSQNPRHKITKRGQNVTFRCDPISEHNRLYWYRQTLGQGPEFLTYFQNEAQLEKSRLLSDRFSAERPKGSFSTLEIQRTEQGDSAMYLCASSLLPSTDTQYFGPGTRLTVL.

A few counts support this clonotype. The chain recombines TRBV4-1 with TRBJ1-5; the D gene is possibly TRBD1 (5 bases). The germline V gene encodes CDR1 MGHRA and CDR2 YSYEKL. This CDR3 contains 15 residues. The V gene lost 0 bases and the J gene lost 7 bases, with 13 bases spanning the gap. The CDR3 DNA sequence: TGCGCCAGCAGCCAAGACCCCGGGGGTGGGCAGCCCCAGCATTTT. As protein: CASSQDPGGGQPQHF.

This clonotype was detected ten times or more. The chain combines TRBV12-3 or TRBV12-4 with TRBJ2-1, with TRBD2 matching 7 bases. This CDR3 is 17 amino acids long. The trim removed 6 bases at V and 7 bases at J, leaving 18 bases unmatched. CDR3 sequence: CASSRGVAGDLGNEQFF. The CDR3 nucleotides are TGTGCCAGCAGCCGGGGGGTGGCGGGAGATTTAGGTAATGAGCAGTTCTTC.

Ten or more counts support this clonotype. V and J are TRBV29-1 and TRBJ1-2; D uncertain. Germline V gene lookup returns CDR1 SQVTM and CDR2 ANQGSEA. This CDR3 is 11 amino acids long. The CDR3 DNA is TGCACCTCCGGGCCCATCGATGGCTACACCTTC. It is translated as CTSGPIDGYTF. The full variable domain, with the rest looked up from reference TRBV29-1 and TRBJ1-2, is SAVISQKPSRDICQRGTSLTIQCQVDSQVTMMFWYRQQPGQSLTLIATANQGSEATYESGFVIDKFPISRPNLTFSTLTVSNMSPEDSSIYLCTSGPIDGYTFGSGTRLTVV.

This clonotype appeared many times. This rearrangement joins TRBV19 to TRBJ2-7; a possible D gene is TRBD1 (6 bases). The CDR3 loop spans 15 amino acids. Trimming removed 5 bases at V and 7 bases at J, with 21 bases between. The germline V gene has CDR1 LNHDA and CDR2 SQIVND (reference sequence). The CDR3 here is CASSSSGTNLGEQYF. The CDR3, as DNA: TGTGCCAGTAGTTCCTCCGGGACAAATCTGGGGGAGCAGTACTTC. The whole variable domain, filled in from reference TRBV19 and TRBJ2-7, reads DGGITQSPKYLFRKEGQNVTLSCEQNLNHDAMYWYRQDPGQGLRLIYYSQIVNDFQKGDIAEGYSVSREKKESFPLTVTSAQKNPTAFYLCASSSSGTNLGEQYFGPGTRLTVT.

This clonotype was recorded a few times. CDR3 region: CSAGQGWSSYNEQFF. The CDR3 nucleotides are TGCAGTGCTGGACAGGGGTGGAGCTCCTACAATGAGCAGTTCTTC. The chain joins TRBV20-1 to TRBJ2-1, with 9 bases aligning to TRBD1. The trim removed 5 bases at V and 0 bases at J, leaving 5 bases unmatched. Germline loops: CDR1 DFQATT, CDR2 SNEGSKA (reference sequence). The CDR3 spans 15 residues.

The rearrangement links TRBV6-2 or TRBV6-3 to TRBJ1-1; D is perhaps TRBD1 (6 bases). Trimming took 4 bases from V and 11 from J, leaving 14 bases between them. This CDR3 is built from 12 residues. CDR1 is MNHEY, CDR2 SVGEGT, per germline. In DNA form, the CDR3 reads TGTGCCAGCAGTTCCCGGGGCAGGGGTGCTTTCTTT. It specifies CASSSRGRGAFF.

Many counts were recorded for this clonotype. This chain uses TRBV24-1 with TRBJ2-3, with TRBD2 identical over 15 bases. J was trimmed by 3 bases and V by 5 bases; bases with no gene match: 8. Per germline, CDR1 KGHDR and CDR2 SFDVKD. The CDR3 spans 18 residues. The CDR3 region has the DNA TGTGCCACCAGTGCCCCAGGACTAGCGGGAGGGCCGACAGATACGCAGTATTTT. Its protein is CATSAPGLAGGPTDTQYF.